This entry lists 23 T cell receptor beta chains sequenced from one sample in a study of OX40 agonist ivuxolimab in advanced cancers. TCRdb's table, derived via immunoSEQ multiplex PCR, lists solely in-frame clones and lacks some. The data hold fewer than 100,000 clones, with around 83% observed a single time. Sequences were derived from CD4+ or CD8+ T cells sorted from blood, sampled in a trial of the OX40 agonist ivuxolimab. These receptors all come from an adult with an advanced solid tumor such as melanoma, head and neck, liver or kidney cancer.

V gene TRBV27 combines with J gene TRBJ1-2; maybe TRBD1 (5 bases). V gave up 4 bases and J gave up 4 bases, with 16 bases separating them. Germline CDR1 and CDR2: MNHEY and SMNVEV (reference sequence). The length of the CDR3 is 15 residues. The CDR3 reads CASSSRQPVLYGYTF. CDR3 in DNA: TGTGCCAGCAGTTCCCGACAGCCCGTCCTCTATGGCTACACCTTC.

J is TRBJ2-5 and V is TRBV25-1, with TRBD2 matching 16 bases. Looked up from germline, CDR1 is MGHDK and CDR2 is SYGVNS. V was clipped by 10 bases and J by 3 bases; unmatched bases: 14. This CDR3 is 18 amino acids long. The CDR3 region is CATGEGGLAGGPKETQYF. CDR3 nucleotides: TGTGCCACCGGAGAGGGGGGACTAGCGGGAGGGCCCAAAGAGACCCAGTACTTC. Drawing the rest from reference TRBV25-1 and TRBJ2-5, the complete variable domain is EADIYQTPRYLVIGTGKKITLECSQTMGHDKMYWYQQDPGMELHLIHYSYGVNSTEKGDLSSESTVSRIRTEHFPLTLESARPSHTSQYLCATGEGGLAGGPKETQYFGPGTRLLVL.

The chain employs TRBV9 and TRBJ2-3; D is perhaps TRBD2 (6 bases). This CDR3 spans 14 amino acids. Germline CDR1 SGDLS, CDR2 YYNGEE. V lost 1 base, J lost 8 bases, and 14 bases lay in between. The CDR3 DNA reads TGTGCCAGCAGCGTATTGGGCGGGACCAGTACGCAGTATTTT. Residues: CASSVLGGTSTQYF. The complete variable domain, with remaining parts taken from reference TRBV9 and TRBJ2-3, reads DSGVTQTPKHLITATGQRVTLRCSPRSGDLSVYWYQQSLDQGLQFLIQYYNGEERAKGNILERFSAQQFPDLHSELNLSSLELGDSALYFCASSVLGGTSTQYFGPGTRLTVL.

The chain has TRBV6-5 and TRBJ1-1; 7 bases are a match to TRBD1. V shed 6 bases, J shed 1 base, and the junction held 5 bases outside the gene matches. This CDR3 region has 14 residues. The germline CDR1 and CDR2 sequences are MNHEY and SVGAGI. Written as DNA, the CDR3 is TGTGCCAGCAGGAGACAGGGTTGGAACACTGAAGCTTTCTTT. Translation: CASRRQGWNTEAFF.

V gene TRBV10-3 combines with J gene TRBJ1-5; perhaps TRBD1 as D (5 bases). The ends were cut back, 7 bases at V and 1 base at J, with 11 bases in the middle. CDR1 ENHRY and CDR2 SYGVKD come from the germline V gene. The CDR3 length is 14 residues. CDR3 coding DNA: TGTGCCATCAAGGGCCGGGACAGCAATCAGCCCCAGCATTTT. Protein: CAIKGRDSNQPQHF.

The chain carries TRBV5-1 and TRBJ1-1; D is possibly TRBD1 (5 bases). In germline, CDR1 is SGHRS, CDR2 YFSETQ. This CDR3 comprises 15 residues. Trimming left V 0 bases short and J 4 bases short, with 13 bases between. The CDR3 loop reads CASSLAGGAGTEAFF. The CDR3 nucleotides read TGCGCCAGCAGCTTGGCGGGGGGAGCTGGCACTGAAGCTTTCTTT.

This rearrangement joins TRBV4-2 to TRBJ1-5, with 7 bases identical to TRBD1. CDR3 length equals 16 residues. Germline loops: CDR1 LGHNA, CDR2 YNFKEQ. With V trimmed by 3 bases and J by 9 bases, 14 bases remained unmatched. CDR3 in DNA: TGTGCCAGCAGCCACCCCGGGGCCCAGGGGGACGCGCCCCAGCATTTT. Translating it yields CASSHPGAQGDAPQHF.

The V call is TRBV27, the J call TRBJ1-5, with 10 bases identical to TRBD1. The germline V gene encodes CDR1 MNHEY and CDR2 SMNVEV (reference sequence). V lost 3 bases and J lost 2; bases outside the gene matches: 13. The CDR3 contains 19 residues. The CDR3 DNA follows: TGTGCCAGCAGTTTTCCAGAAGACAGGGGGCTTTGTGGCAATCAGCCCCAGCATTTT. Translation gives CASSFPEDRGLCGNQPQHF.

The chain couples TRBV7-2 to TRBJ2-7; TRBD1 aligns across 11 bases. The V gene end was trimmed by 8 bases and the J gene end by 0 bases; junction bases not matched to a gene: 0. The CDR3 runs 13 residues. Germline assignment: CDR1 SGHTA and CDR2 FQGNSA. CDR3 protein: CASGTGGSYEQYF. The CDR3 nucleotides read TGTGCCAGCGGGACAGGGGGCTCCTACGAGCAGTACTTC.

The chain links TRBV5-1 to TRBJ2-1; weak D call: TRBD2 (5 bases). Germline CDR1 reads SGHRS; CDR2 reads YFSETQ. V dropped 0 bases and J dropped 5 bases, with 9 bases sitting between them. CDR3 length equals 14 residues. The CDR3 reads CASSLGADHNEQFF. The CDR3 bases are TGCGCCAGCAGCTTGGGAGCGGATCACAATGAGCAGTTCTTC.

The rearrangement links TRBV5-1 to TRBJ1-1; D perhaps matches TRBD1 (5 bases). Germline loops: CDR1 SGHRS, CDR2 YFSETQ. CDR3 size: 14 residues. V lost 0 bases to trimming and J lost 4 bases, with 10 bases between them. CDR3 nucleotides: TGCGCCAGCAGCTTGGGGGACGAGGGCACTGAAGCTTTCTTT. Protein sequence: CASSLGDEGTEAFF.

The chain couples TRBV6-6 to TRBJ2-5, with TRBD2 matching 13 bases. CDR1 is MNHNY and CDR2 is SVGAGI in the germline V gene (reference sequence). This CDR3 is 16 amino acids long. V shed 6 bases, J shed 2 bases, and the junction held 6 bases outside the gene matches. CDR3 amino acids: CASSSGTSGDQETQYF. The CDR3 DNA sequence: TGTGCCAGCAGCTCCGGGACTAGCGGGGATCAAGAGACCCAGTACTTC.

This clone turned up a few times. The CDR3 is CAIWDSLHEQYF. DNA for the CDR3: TGTGCCATCTGGGACAGTCTGCACGAGCAGTACTTC. The gene calls are TRBV27 and TRBJ2-7; 7 nucleotides line up with TRBD1. Germline V gives CDR1 MNHEY, CDR2 SMNVEV (reference sequence). CDR3 length: 12 amino acids. With V trimmed by 10 bases and J by 5 bases, 8 bases remained unmatched.

The J gene is TRBJ1-1, the V gene TRBV28; no clear D gene. CDR1 is MDHEN, CDR2 SYDVKM, per germline. The germline V and J ends were trimmed by 5 bases and 5 bases, with 9 bases remaining between them. The CDR3 contains 12 residues. This chain's CDR3 is CASSPFRTEAFF. The CDR3 coding sequence is TGTGCCAGCAGTCCCTTCCGGACTGAAGCTTTCTTT. The full variable domain, its missing parts supplied by reference TRBV28 and TRBJ1-1, is DVKVTQSSRYLVKRTGEKVFLECVQDMDHENMFWYRQDPGLGLRLIYFSYDVKMKEKGDIPEGYSVSREKKERFSLILESASTNQTSMYLCASSPFRTEAFFGQGTRLTVV.

The chain joins TRBV6-6 to TRBJ2-7; D is uncertain. The ends were cut back, 2 bases at V and 6 bases at J, with 14 bases in the middle. Germline V lookup: CDR1 MNHNY, CDR2 SVGAGI (reference sequence). The CDR3 runs 14 residues. The CDR3 DNA sequence: TGTGCCAGCAGTTACCCTAGGCAGTCAACCGAGCAGTACTTC. Amino acid sequence: CASSYPRQSTEQYF.

The genes are TRBV27 and TRBJ1-5, with D tentatively TRBD1 (6 bases). Germline V gene lookup returns CDR1 MNHEY and CDR2 SMNVEV (reference sequence). CDR3 length: 13 residues. V was pared by 5 bases and J by 9 bases, with 14 bases between. The chain's CDR3 is CASSQQGSGPQHF. The CDR3 coding sequence is TGTGCCAGCAGTCAACAGGGATCGGGGCCCCAGCATTTT.

CDR3 amino acids: CASSGLAGTTGELFF. In nucleotides, the CDR3 is TGTGCCAGCAGTGGATTAGCGGGAACCACCGGGGAGCTGTTTTTT. This chain joins TRBV6-4 and TRBJ2-2, with 8 positions matching TRBD2. J lost 4 bases, V lost 4 bases, and 5 bases had no gene match. The germline CDR1 and CDR2 sequences are MRHNA and SNTAGT. The CDR3 is 15 residues long.

This clone was counted a single time. The gene calls are TRBV10-3 and TRBJ2-1; TRBD2 aligns across 10 bases. The CDR3 extends over 15 amino acids. V dropped 3 bases and J dropped 5; count of bases not matched to a gene: 4. The V gene's germline CDR1 is ENHRY and CDR2 SYGVKD. CDR3: CAISDSGGTDNEQFF. CDR3 nucleotide sequence: TGTGCCATCAGTGATAGCGGGGGGACTGACAATGAGCAGTTCTTC.

This sequence joins TRBV6-1 and TRBJ2-3, with 9 positions matching TRBD1. The CDR3 sequence is 20 residues long. Germline lookup yields CDR1 MNHNS and CDR2 SASEGT. J gave up 1 base and V 3 bases, and 17 bases lay outside the gene matches. The CDR3 DNA follows: TGTGCCAGCAGTGATATCGAACCGGGACAGGGTAGTTTTGGCACAGATACGCAGTATTTT. Residues: CASSDIEPGQGSFGTDTQYF.

The J gene is TRBJ2-1, the V gene TRBV5-5; weak D call: TRBD1 (5 bases). The V gene lost 0 bases and the J gene lost 13 bases, with 14 bases spanning the gap. Germline CDR1 is SGHKS and CDR2 is YYEKEE (reference sequence). This CDR3 is built from 13 residues. DNA of the CDR3: TGTGCCAGCAGCTTGGGGCAGGGAAGGGGTCAGTTCTTC. The encoded protein is CASSLGQGRGQFF.

V and J are TRBV7-9 and TRBJ2-3, with D possibly TRBD1 on 5 matching bases. Deletions cut 1 base from V and 9 bases from J, with 14 bases between. Germline lookup yields CDR1 SEHNR and CDR2 FQNEAQ (reference sequence). This CDR3 has 14 residues. The CDR3: CASSLVLGAVTQYF. The CDR3 coding sequence is TGTGCCAGCAGCTTAGTGTTAGGGGCGGTGACGCAGTATTTT.

This clone has just one count. This chain joins TRBV18 and TRBJ2-5; D unclear. V lost 4 bases and J lost 5, with 17 bases in between. Looked up from germline, CDR1 is KGHSH and CDR2 is LQKENI. CDR3 size: 15 residues. CDR3 DNA: TGTGCCAGCTCACTAGGAGCAGGACCCCTGGAGACCCAGTACTTC. Translating gives CASSLGAGPLETQYF.

The chain joins TRBV27 to TRBJ2-5; the D is unclear. CDR1 and CDR2 from the germline V gene are MNHEY and SMNVEV (reference sequence). The CDR3 has 15 amino acids. V gave up 5 bases and J gave up 5 bases, with 18 bases separating them. CDR3 protein: CASSGPVGNWETQYF. The DNA for the CDR3 is TGTGCCAGCAGTGGTCCGGTAGGGAATTGGGAGACCCAGTACTTC.